This T cell receptor beta chain was recorded in a study of cytomegalovirus exposure and HLA in healthy donors. Study-wide findings and caveats: The study designated fewer than 200 TCR beta chains cytomegalovirus-associated.

Donors likely had unrecorded immune exposures despite being nominally healthy when sampled. V lost 4 bases and J lost 4; bases outside the gene matches: 6. Germline V gives CDR1 MNHEY, CDR2 SVGAGI. The CDR3 consists of 15 residues. 13 Jbeta primers and 60 Vbeta primers were used for the PCR. The repertoire was sequenced with immunoSEQ multiplex PCR; TCRdb's copy has only in-frame clones and lacks some. The sample contains under 200,000 clones, approximately 84% of which appear only once. Points on this clone: Antigen: not known.

This TCR derives from a man aged 25 to 40 in good health and CMV-seronegative. Sequenced input: PBMCs. The chain combines TRBV6-5 with TRBJ2-1, with 8 bases that match TRBD1. The CDR3 DNA reads as TGTGCCAGCAGTTTGGACAGGGTGGGGTACAATGAGCAGTTCTTC. This gives the protein CASSLDRVGYNEQFF.